The 18 T cell receptor beta chains presented below share a single source sample, sequenced in a study of T-cell memory formation after mild COVID-19. TCRdb analysed the 5' RACE reads with MiXCR anew, one entry per CDR3 protein. The data hold 350,000 to 500,000 distinct CDR3 sequences, with roughly a quarter observed a single time. Sequenced sample: PBMCs or a T cell subset sorted from them (not recorded which). The source is an adult woman who had mild COVID-19 (a few samples of this study predate the infection). Cell type and time point are not known.

This clonotype was observed a few times. For the CDR3, the DNA is TGTGCCACCAGTGATCCGGGACGGAACAATGAGCAGTTCTTC. As protein: CATSDPGRNNEQFF. The chain recombines TRBV24-1 with TRBJ2-1, with D perhaps being TRBD1 or TRBD2 (5 bases each). The germline gives CDR1 KGHDR, CDR2 SFDVKD. CDR3 length: 14 amino acids. Trimming cost V 3 bases and J 5 bases, with 10 bases left between them.

This clonotype has just a few counts. The chain couples TRBV20-1 to TRBJ2-2; no reliable D call. The V end lost 1 base, the J end lost 6 bases, and 6 bases lay between the germline ends. There are 12 residues in the CDR3. CDR1 is DFQATT and CDR2 is SNEGSKA in the germline V gene (reference sequence). Here the CDR3 DNA reads TGCAGTGCTAGAGGGGATCCCGGGGAGCTGTTTTTT. Amino acids: CSARGDPGELFF.

The chain is built from TRBV5-1 and TRBJ2-7; D is possibly TRBD2 (6 bases). Germline loops: CDR1 SGHRS, CDR2 YFSETQ. Trimming cost V 5 bases and J 1 base, with 13 bases left between them. The CDR3 consists of 14 residues. The CDR3 here is CASRPGLDSYEQYF. In nucleotides, the CDR3 is TGCGCCAGCAGACCGGGACTGGATTCCTACGAGCAGTACTTC. Looking up the rest from reference TRBV5-1 and TRBJ2-7 gives the full variable domain: KAGVTQTPRYLIKTRGQQVTLSCSPISGHRSVSWYQQTPGQGLQFLFEYFSETQRNKGNFPGRFSGRQFSNSRSEMNVSTLELGDSALYLCASRPGLDSYEQYFGPGTRLTVT.

V is TRBV7-7 and J is TRBJ2-2, with TRBD2 matching over 8 bases. This CDR3 has 16 residues. With 5 bases clipped from V and 6 bases from J, the junction kept 11 bases outside the gene matches. Germline V gives CDR1 SSHAT, CDR2 FNYEAQ (reference sequence). CDR3 in DNA: TGTGCCAGCAGCCCGTTATCGGGGGGGCTCTCCGGGGAGCTGTTTTTT. It yields the protein CASSPLSGGLSGELFF.

This clonotype has a count of ten or more. The chain combines TRBV7-8 with TRBJ2-7; 8 nucleotides match TRBD2. The CDR3 runs to 13 residues. With V trimmed by 5 bases and J by 2 bases, 2 bases remained unmatched. Germline V lookup: CDR1 SGHVS, CDR2 FQNEAQ. CDR3 sequence reads: CASSLGLAYEQYF. DNA of the CDR3: TGTGCCAGCAGCCTGGGACTAGCCTACGAGCAGTACTTC.

This clonotype has just a few counts. The genes are TRBV6-6 and TRBJ1-2, with TRBD1 matching 7 bases. The length of the CDR3 is 14 residues. In germline, CDR1 is MNHNY, CDR2 SVGAGI (reference sequence). Losses at the gene ends were 7 bases for V and 4 bases for J; bases not matched to a gene: 9. Written as DNA, the CDR3 is TGTGCCAGCACTACAGGGGCGCCATCCTATGGCTACACCTTC. Translating it yields CASTTGAPSYGYTF.

The chain carries TRBV20-1 and TRBJ1-2; 8 bases agree with TRBD1. CDR3 length: 14 amino acids. With 6 bases clipped from V and 4 bases from J, the junction kept 10 bases outside the gene matches. The germline CDR1 and CDR2 sequences are DFQATT and SNEGSKA (reference sequence). CDR3 in amino acids: CSAREAGGGYGYTF. The DNA of the CDR3 is TGCAGTGCCCGGGAGGCAGGGGGCGGCTATGGCTACACCTTC.

This clonotype has a handful of counts. The chain carries TRBV19 and TRBJ2-7; D remains unclear. Trimming took 6 bases from V and 7 from J, leaving 19 bases between them. This CDR3 spans 14 amino acids. Germline loops: CDR1 LNHDA, CDR2 SQIVND (reference sequence). CDR3: CASSEQATQYEQYF. The CDR3 region has the DNA TGTGCCAGTAGCGAACAAGCAACTCAGTATGAGCAGTACTTC.

The rearrangement links TRBV19 to TRBJ2-1; 10 nucleotides line up with TRBD2. Germline loops: CDR1 LNHDA, CDR2 SQIVND (reference sequence). The CDR3 loop spans 13 amino acids. V lost 9 bases, J lost 12 bases, and 11 bases stayed unmatched. CDR3 sequence reads: CASGLAGAIGQFF. CDR3 bases: TGTGCCAGCGGGCTAGCGGGAGCAATTGGGCAGTTCTTC.

This clonotype was found a few times. The chain couples TRBV2 to TRBJ1-1; tentatively, D is TRBD1 (6 bases). Germline V CDR1 and CDR2: SNHLY, FYNNEI. The V and J ends lost 6 bases and 4 bases respectively, with 18 bases between them. The CDR3 runs 15 residues. The CDR3 sequence is CASRADPGVGTEAFF. The DNA for the CDR3 is TGTGCCAGCAGGGCCGACCCAGGGGTAGGCACTGAAGCTTTCTTT.

The V and J genes are TRBV15 and TRBJ2-1; D is perhaps TRBD2 (6 bases). The CDR3 has 14 amino acids. Germline V lookup: CDR1 LNHNV, CDR2 YYDKDF (reference sequence). V was cut by 0 bases and J by 9 bases, with 12 bases left in between. CDR3 nucleotides: TGTGCCACCAGCAGAGATCAGGAGGGTGGTGAGCAGTTCTTC. It codes for CATSRDQEGGEQFF.

This clonotype showed up just a few times. The chain employs TRBV10-2 and TRBJ1-1; 8 nucleotides match TRBD1. CDR1 and CDR2 from the germline V gene are WSHSY and SAAADI. The J segment lost 6 bases and the V segment lost 11 bases, leaving 5 bases of the junction unmatched. This CDR3 contains 11 residues. The CDR3 nucleotides read TGCGCCTCAAGACAGGGGCCTGAAGCTTTCTTT. This gives the protein CASRQGPEAFF.

This sequence joins TRBV20-1 and TRBJ2-5; the match to TRBD1 covers 10 bases. V shed 4 bases, J shed 6 bases, and the junction held 11 bases outside the gene matches. CDR3 size: 15 residues. Per germline, CDR1 DFQATT and CDR2 SNEGSKA (reference sequence). The CDR3 here is CSATPGTGDRKTQYF. In DNA, the CDR3 is TGCAGTGCTACCCCCGGGACAGGGGACAGGAAGACCCAGTACTTC.

This clonotype showed up many times. J is TRBJ2-1 and V is TRBV9; TRBD2 is a possible D gene (7 bases). V lost 0 bases, J lost 4 bases, and 14 bases lay in between. The CDR3 loop spans 16 amino acids. Germline-derived CDR1 and CDR2 are SGDLS and YYNGEE. The CDR3 DNA reads as TGTGCCAGCAGCGTAGTGGGGGGGGCCCGTTACAATGAGCAGTTCTTC. This sequence encodes CASSVVGGARYNEQFF. Full variable domain (missing parts from reference TRBV9 and TRBJ2-1): DSGVTQTPKHLITATGQRVTLRCSPRSGDLSVYWYQQSLDQGLQFLIQYYNGEERAKGNILERFSAQQFPDLHSELNLSSLELGDSALYFCASSVVGGARYNEQFFGPGTRLTVL.

The chain employs TRBV4-1 and TRBJ1-5; the match to TRBD1 covers 9 bases. Germline CDR1 and CDR2: MGHRA and YSYEKL. CDR3 size: 16 residues. V shed 2 bases, J shed 1 base, and the junction held 3 bases outside the gene matches. CDR3 nucleotide sequence: TGCGCCAGCAGCCAAACCGGGACAGGGAGCAATCAGCCCCAGCATTTT. Its protein is CASSQTGTGSNQPQHF.

The chain joins TRBV20-1 to TRBJ1-2; D perhaps matches TRBD1 (5 bases). CDR1 is DFQATT, CDR2 SNEGSKA, per germline (reference sequence). The CDR3 is 10 amino acids. In DNA form, the CDR3 reads TGCAGCCACCTGGGGGGAGGCTACACCTTC. It encodes CSHLGGGYTF.

The chain links TRBV9 to TRBJ2-3; D might be TRBD1 or TRBD2, each matching 6 bases. The V end lost 3 bases, the J end lost 6 bases, and 17 bases lay between the germline ends. The CDR3 spans 15 residues. Germline loops: CDR1 SGDLS, CDR2 YYNGEE. In nucleotides, the CDR3 is TGTGCCAGCAGCGCAGAGGGGGGAACGAGGGATACGCAGTATTTT. The encoded protein is CASSAEGGTRDTQYF.

The chain uses TRBV5-4 and TRBJ1-6; TRBD1 is a possible D gene (6 bases). Trimming left V 4 bases short and J 3 bases short, with 8 bases between. This CDR3 comprises 14 residues. Per germline, CDR1 SGHNT and CDR2 YYREEE (reference sequence). CDR3 in DNA: TGTGCCAGCAGCCGACAGGTCTATAATTCACCCCTCCACTTT. It yields the protein CASSRQVYNSPLHF. Looking up the rest from reference TRBV5-4 and TRBJ1-6 gives the full variable domain: ETGVTQSPTHLIKTRGQQVTLRCSSQSGHNTVSWYQQALGQGPQFIFQYYREEENGRGNFPPRFSGLQFPNYSSELNVNALELDDSALYLCASSRQVYNSPLHFGNGTRLTVT.